Listed below are T cell receptor beta chains from one sample, sequenced in a study of shared clonotypes between healthy human individuals. Profiled with immunoSEQ multiplex PCR; TCRdb holds only in-frame clones, not every one. This sample carries fewer than 2.5 million clones, roughly 93% of them seen once, and the ten largest clones take 0.36%. Sequenced material: naive CD4+ T cells from PBMCs. These receptors came from a man younger than 35 in good health. Some clones in this sample may be carry-over from other donors' samples. Both conserved end residues are part of each CDR3. A D gene is named only where the DNA matches it firmly. Some rows mark clone size as missing; the rest say once, few, many or name a class of expanded clone.

- TRBJ2-7 TRBV7-3 TRBD1 CASSRDRGPYEQYF TGTGCCAGCAGCCGGGACAGGGGGCCCTACGAGCAGTACTTC
- TRBJ2-1 TRBV28 - CASTRAAEQFF TGTGCCAGCACCCGGGCGGCTGAGCAGTTCTTC
- TRBJ1-6 TRBV5-6 - CASSPGGGSPLHF TGTGCCAGCAGCCCGGGGGGTGGTTCACCCCTCCACTTT
- TRBJ2-5 TRBV9 - CASTPRGAMETQYF TGTGCCAGCACCCCACGGGGGGCGATGGAGACCCAGTACTTC
- TRBJ1-1 TRBV6-6 TRBD1 CASTGTANTEAFF TGTGCCAGCACCGGGACAGCGAACACTGAAGCTTTCTTT
- TRBJ2-3 TRBV28 TRBD2 CASSIPTSGRSTDTQYF TGTGCCAGCAGTATACCGACTAGCGGGAGATCGACAGATACGCAGTATTTT
- TRBJ1-1 TRBV18 - CASSPPSHPNTEAFF TGTGCCAGCTCACCACCGAGCCACCCGAACACTGAAGCTTTCTTT
- TRBJ2-1 TRBV20-1 - CSAEPSYEQFF TGCAGTGCAGAACCTAGCTATGAGCAGTTCTTC
- TRBJ2-3 TRBV5-1 - CASSFRSATDTQYF TGCGCCAGCAGCTTCCGCAGCGCCACAGATACGCAGTATTTT
- TRBJ2-2 TRBV5-4 TRBD1 CASSLRQGATGELFF TGTGCCAGCAGCTTGCGACAGGGGGCCACCGGGGAGCTGTTTTTT
- TRBJ1-5 TRBV6-5 - CASSYLGRDQPQHF TGTGCCAGCAGTTACCTGGGTAGAGATCAGCCCCAGCATTTT
- TRBJ1-5 TRBV28 TRBD1 CASTLTGGASNQPQHF TGTGCCAGCACCCTTACAGGGGGCGCTTCCAATCAGCCCCAGCATTTT
few TRBJ1-4 TRBV5-6 - CASSLDEKLFF TGTGCCAGCAGCTTGGATGAAAAACTGTTTTTT
- TRBJ2-3 TRBV7-8 - CASSWDWGTDTQYF TGTGCCAGCAGCTGGGATTGGGGCACAGATACGCAGTATTTT
- TRBJ1-1 TRBV28 TRBD1 CASIKDRVGEAFF TGTGCCAGCATCAAGGACAGGGTGGGTGAAGCTTTCTTT
- TRBJ1-6 TRBV4-3 - CASSQGAQGVNSPLHF TGCGCCAGCAGCCAAGGGGCCCAGGGAGTTAATTCACCCCTCCACTTT
- TRBJ2-7 TRBV6-5 - CASRKRGGESEQYF TGTGCCAGCCGAAAAAGGGGCGGAGAGTCCGAGCAGTACTTC
- TRBJ2-2 TRBV27 - CASGFHRVVTGELFF TGTGCCAGCGGATTTCATCGCGTGGTCACCGGGGAGCTGTTTTTT
- TRBJ1-1 TRBV7-6 TRBD1 CASSLAPQGANTEAFF TGTGCCAGCAGCTTAGCGCCCCAGGGGGCTAACACTGAAGCTTTCTTT
- TRBJ2-3 TRBV5-1 TRBD2 CASQGTSGTDTQYF TGCGCCAGCCAGGGGACTAGCGGAACAGATACGCAGTATTTT
- TRBJ2-7 TRBV15 - CATSRDNGGVSYEQYF TGTGCCACCAGCAGAGATAACGGAGGGGTCTCCTACGAGCAGTACTTC
- TRBJ2-1 TRBV18 TRBD2 CASSPNLATSLLFF TGTGCCAGCTCACCTAATTTGGCGACTAGCCTTCTGTTCTTC
once TRBJ2-7 TRBV10-3 - CAISAGRAHEQYF TGTGCCATCAGTGCGGGACGGGCTCACGAGCAGTACTTC
- TRBJ1-1 TRBV29-1 - CSPARADTEAFF TGCAGCCCAGCTCGGGCGGACACTGAAGCTTTCTTT
- TRBJ1-2 TRBV6-6 - CASRGEQGEGYTF TGTGCCAGCAGGGGAGAACAGGGAGAAGGCTACACCTTC
- TRBJ2-3 TRBV5-1 TRBD1 CASSPPTGGADTQYF TGCGCCAGCAGCCCCCCGACAGGGGGCGCAGATACGCAGTATTTT
- TRBJ2-1 TRBV4-3 - CASSQDNRGSYNEQFF TGCGCCAGCAGCCAAGACAATCGGGGCTCCTACAATGAGCAGTTCTTC
- TRBJ1-2 TRBV5-1 - CASSLIAGDNYGYTF TGCGCCAGCAGCTTGATAGCAGGGGATAACTATGGCTACACCTTC
- TRBJ2-2 TRBV7-3 - CASSLRPGGTNTGELFF TGTGCCAGCAGCTTAAGGCCAGGGGGGACTAACACCGGGGAGCTGTTTTTT
- TRBJ2-1 TRBV9 TRBD2 CASSVGTRYNEQFF TGTGCCAGCAGCGTTGGGACTAGATACAATGAGCAGTTCTTC
- TRBJ2-3 TRBV7-9 - CASSYDTDTQYF TGTGCCAGCAGCTACGACACAGATACGCAGTATTTT
once TRBJ1-1 TRBV5-4 - CASSLFGGFGTEAFF TGTGCCAGCAGCTTGTTTGGGGGGTTCGGTACTGAAGCTTTCTTT
- TRBJ1-1 TRBV18 - CASSGTLRNTEAFF TGTGCCAGCTCAGGGACCTTAAGGAACACTGAAGCTTTCTTT
- TRBJ2-1 TRBV29-1 TRBD1 CSVEQRGRGGNEQFF TGCAGCGTTGAACAAAGGGGGCGAGGGGGCAACGAGCAGTTCTTC
- TRBJ2-2 TRBV7-8 TRBD2 CASSLTGGRTGELFF TGTGCCAGCAGCTTAACGGGAGGGAGGACCGGGGAGCTGTTTTTT
- TRBJ1-5 TRBV18 TRBD1 CASSAGTGSNQPQHF TGTGCCAGCTCGGCAGGGACAGGGAGCAATCAGCCCCAGCATTTT
- TRBJ2-7 TRBV5-1 TRBD2 CASSGGTGGFNEQYF TGCGCCAGCAGCGGAGGGACGGGAGGGTTCAACGAGCAGTACTTC
- TRBJ2-5 TRBV25-1 TRBD2 CASSDRLAGETQYF TGTGCCAGCAGTGATAGGCTAGCGGGCGAGACCCAGTACTTC
once TRBJ2-7 TRBV18 TRBD1 CASSPYGTGNYEQYF TGTGCCAGCTCACCTTACGGGACAGGGAACTACGAGCAGTACTTC
- TRBJ1-2 TRBV5-6 TRBD1 CASSLIEGGGYTF TGTGCCAGCAGCTTGATTGAAGGGGGCGGCTACACCTTC
- TRBJ2-1 TRBV7-3 TRBD2 CASSRTSGRDEQFF TGTGCCAGCAGCCGGACTAGCGGGAGGGATGAGCAGTTCTTC
- TRBJ1-1 TRBV5-1 - CASSRGPTGNINTEAFF TGCGCCAGCAGCCGGGGACCGACTGGGAATATTAACACTGAAGCTTTCTTT
- TRBJ1-4 TRBV5-1 TRBD1 CASSLPMRTGDEKLFF TGCGCCAGCAGCTTGCCGATGAGGACAGGGGATGAAAAACTGTTTTTT
- TRBJ1-2 TRBV10-3 - CAISSGDTNYGYTF TGTGCCATCAGCTCGGGAGACACTAACTATGGCTACACCTTC
- TRBJ2-7 TRBV28 - CASSLSTPPIYEQYF TGTGCCAGCAGTCTGTCCACCCCGCCTATTTACGAGCAGTACTTC